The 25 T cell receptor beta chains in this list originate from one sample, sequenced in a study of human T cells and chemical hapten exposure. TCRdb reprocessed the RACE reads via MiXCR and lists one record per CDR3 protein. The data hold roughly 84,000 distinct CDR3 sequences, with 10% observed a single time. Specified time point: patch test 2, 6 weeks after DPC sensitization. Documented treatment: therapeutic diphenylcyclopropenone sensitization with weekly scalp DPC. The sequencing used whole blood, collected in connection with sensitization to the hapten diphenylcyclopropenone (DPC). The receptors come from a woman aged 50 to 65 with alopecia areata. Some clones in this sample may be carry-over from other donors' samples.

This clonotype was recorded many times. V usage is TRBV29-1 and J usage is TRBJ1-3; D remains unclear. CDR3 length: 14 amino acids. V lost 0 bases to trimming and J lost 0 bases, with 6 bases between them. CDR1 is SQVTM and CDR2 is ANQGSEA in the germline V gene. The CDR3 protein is CSVEDSNSGNTIYF. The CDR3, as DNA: TGCAGCGTTGAAGACAGTAACTCTGGAAACACCATATATTTT.

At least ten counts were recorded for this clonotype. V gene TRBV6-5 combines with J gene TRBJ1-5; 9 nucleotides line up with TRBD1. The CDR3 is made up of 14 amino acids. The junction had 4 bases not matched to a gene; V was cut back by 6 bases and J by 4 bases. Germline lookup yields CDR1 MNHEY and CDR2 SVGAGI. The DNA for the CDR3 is TGTGCCAGCAGGAAAGGACAGGGGAATCAGCCCCAGCATTTT. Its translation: CASRKGQGNQPQHF.

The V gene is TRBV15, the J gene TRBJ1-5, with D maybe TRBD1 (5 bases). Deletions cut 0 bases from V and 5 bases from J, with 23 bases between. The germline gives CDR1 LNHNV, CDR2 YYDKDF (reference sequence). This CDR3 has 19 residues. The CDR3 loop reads CATSRDISKDWGDHQPQHF. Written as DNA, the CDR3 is TGTGCCACCAGCAGAGATATCTCCAAAGATTGGGGCGACCATCAGCCCCAGCATTTT. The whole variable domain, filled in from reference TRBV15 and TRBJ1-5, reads DAMVIQNPRYQVTQFGKPVTLSCSQTLNHNVMYWYQQKSSQAPKLLFHYYDKDFNNEADTPDNFQSRRPNTSFCFLDIRSPGLGDTAMYLCATSRDISKDWGDHQPQHFGDGTRLSIL.

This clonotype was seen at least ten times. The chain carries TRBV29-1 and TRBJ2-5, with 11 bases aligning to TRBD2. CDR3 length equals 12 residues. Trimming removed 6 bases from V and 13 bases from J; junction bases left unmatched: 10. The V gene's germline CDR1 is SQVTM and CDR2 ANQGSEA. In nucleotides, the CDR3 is TGCAGCGTCGTAGCGGGAGGGCTATCGAGGTACTTC. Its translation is CSVVAGGLSRYF.

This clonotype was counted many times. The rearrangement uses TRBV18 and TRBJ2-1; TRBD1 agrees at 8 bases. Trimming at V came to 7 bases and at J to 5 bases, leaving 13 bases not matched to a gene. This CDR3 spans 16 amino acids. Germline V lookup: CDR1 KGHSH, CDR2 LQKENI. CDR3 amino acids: CASCRLDRGVNNEQFF. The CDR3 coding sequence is TGTGCCAGCTGCCGATTAGACAGGGGAGTGAACAATGAGCAGTTCTTC.

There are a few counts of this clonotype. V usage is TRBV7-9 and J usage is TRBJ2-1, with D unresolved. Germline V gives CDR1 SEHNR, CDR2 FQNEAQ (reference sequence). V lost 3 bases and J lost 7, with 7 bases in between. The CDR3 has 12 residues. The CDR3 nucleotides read TGTGCCAGCAGCTTTACGTGGAATGAGCAGTTCTTC. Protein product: CASSFTWNEQFF.

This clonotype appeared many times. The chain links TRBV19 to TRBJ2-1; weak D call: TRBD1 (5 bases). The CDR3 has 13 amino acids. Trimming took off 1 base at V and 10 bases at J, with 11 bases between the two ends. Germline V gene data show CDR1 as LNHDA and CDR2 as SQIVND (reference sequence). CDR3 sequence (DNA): TGTGCCAGTAGTATAGGGGGCCCCGGGGAGCAGTTCTTC. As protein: CASSIGGPGEQFF.

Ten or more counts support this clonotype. CDR3: CASRLGLAGNEQFF. CDR3 DNA sequence: TGTGCCAGCAGATTAGGTCTAGCGGGCAATGAGCAGTTCTTC. The chain is built from TRBV2 and TRBJ2-1, with 8 bases matching TRBD2. This CDR3 region has 14 residues. Germline CDR1 SNHLY, CDR2 FYNNEI. J lost 6 bases, V lost 6 bases, and 7 bases had no gene match. The full variable domain, in which reference TRBV2 and TRBJ2-1 provide the parts outside the CDR3, is EPEVTQTPSHQVTQMGQEVILRCVPISNHLYFYWYRQILGQKVEFLVSFYNNEISEKSEIFDDQFSVERPDGSNFTLKIRSTKLEDSAMYFCASRLGLAGNEQFFGPGTRLTVL.

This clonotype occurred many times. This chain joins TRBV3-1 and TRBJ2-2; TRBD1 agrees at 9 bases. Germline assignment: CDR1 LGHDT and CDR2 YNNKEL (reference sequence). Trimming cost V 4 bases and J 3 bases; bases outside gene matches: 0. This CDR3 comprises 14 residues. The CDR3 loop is CASSRQGDTGELFF. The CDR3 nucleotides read TGTGCCAGCAGCCGACAGGGGGACACCGGGGAGCTGTTTTTT.

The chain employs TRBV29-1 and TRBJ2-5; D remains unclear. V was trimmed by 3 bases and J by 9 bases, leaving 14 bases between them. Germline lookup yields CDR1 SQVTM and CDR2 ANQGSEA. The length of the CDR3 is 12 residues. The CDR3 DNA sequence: TGCAGCGTTGACAGTCCTGAAGTGTCCCAGTACTTC. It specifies CSVDSPEVSQYF.

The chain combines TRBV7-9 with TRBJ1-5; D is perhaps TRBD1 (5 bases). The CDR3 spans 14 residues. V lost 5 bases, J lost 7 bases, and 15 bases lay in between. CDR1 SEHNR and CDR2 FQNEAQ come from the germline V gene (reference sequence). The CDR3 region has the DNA TGTGCCAGCAGCCCTGGGGCAGGTCGGCAGCCCCAGCATTTT. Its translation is CASSPGAGRQPQHF.

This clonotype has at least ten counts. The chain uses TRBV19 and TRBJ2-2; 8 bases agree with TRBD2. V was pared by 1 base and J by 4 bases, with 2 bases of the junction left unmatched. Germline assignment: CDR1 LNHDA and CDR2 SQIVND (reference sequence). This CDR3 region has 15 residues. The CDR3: CASSIAGGSTGELFF. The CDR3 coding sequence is TGTGCCAGTAGTATAGCGGGGGGGAGCACCGGGGAGCTGTTTTTT.

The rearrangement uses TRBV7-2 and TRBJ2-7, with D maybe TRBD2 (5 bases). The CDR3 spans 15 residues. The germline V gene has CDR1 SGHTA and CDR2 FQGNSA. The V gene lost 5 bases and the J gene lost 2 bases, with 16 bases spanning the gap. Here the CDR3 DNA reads TGTGCCAGCAGCCCGAGGGTAAGCGGAACCTACGAGCAGTACTTC. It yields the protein CASSPRVSGTYEQYF.

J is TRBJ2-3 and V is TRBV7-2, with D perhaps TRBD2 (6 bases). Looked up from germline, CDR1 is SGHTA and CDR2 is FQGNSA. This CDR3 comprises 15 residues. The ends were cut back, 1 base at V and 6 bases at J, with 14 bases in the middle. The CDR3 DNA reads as TGTGCCAGCAGCTTAGGAGGGACTTCCAAGGATACGCAGTATTTT. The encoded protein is CASSLGGTSKDTQYF. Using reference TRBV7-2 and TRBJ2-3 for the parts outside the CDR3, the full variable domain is GAGVSQSPSNKVTEKGKDVELRCDPISGHTALYWYRQSLGQGLEFLIYFQGNSAPDKSGLPSDRFSAERTGGSVSTLTIQRTQQEDSAVYLCASSLGGTSKDTQYFGPGTRLTVL.

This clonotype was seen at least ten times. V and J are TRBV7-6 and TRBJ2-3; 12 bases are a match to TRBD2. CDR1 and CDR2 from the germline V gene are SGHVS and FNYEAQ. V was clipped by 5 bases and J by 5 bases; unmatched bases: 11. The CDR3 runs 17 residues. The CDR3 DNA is TGTGCCAGCAGCCCGGCTCTAGCGGGAGGGCCTGGAGATACGCAGTATTTT. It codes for CASSPALAGGPGDTQYF. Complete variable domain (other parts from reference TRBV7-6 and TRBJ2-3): GAGVSQSPRYKVTKRGQDVALRCDPISGHVSLYWYRQALGQGPEFLTYFNYEAQQDKSGLPNDRFSAERPEGSISTLTIQRTEQRDSAMYRCASSPALAGGPGDTQYFGPGTRLTVL.

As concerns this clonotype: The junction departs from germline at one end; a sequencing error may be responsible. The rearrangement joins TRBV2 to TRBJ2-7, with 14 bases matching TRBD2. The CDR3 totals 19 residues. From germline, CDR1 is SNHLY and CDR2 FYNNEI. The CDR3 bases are TGTGCCAGCAGGGCGGGGACCGGGACTAGCGGGAGCCGGGACTACGAGCAGTGCTTC. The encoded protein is CASRAGTGTSGSRDYEQCF.

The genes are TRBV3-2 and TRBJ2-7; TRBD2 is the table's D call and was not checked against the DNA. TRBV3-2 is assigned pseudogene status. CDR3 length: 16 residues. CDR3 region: CASSQGLAGNSYEQYF. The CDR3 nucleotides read TGTGCCAGCAGCCAAGGACTAGCGGGAAACTCCTACGAGCAGTACTTC.

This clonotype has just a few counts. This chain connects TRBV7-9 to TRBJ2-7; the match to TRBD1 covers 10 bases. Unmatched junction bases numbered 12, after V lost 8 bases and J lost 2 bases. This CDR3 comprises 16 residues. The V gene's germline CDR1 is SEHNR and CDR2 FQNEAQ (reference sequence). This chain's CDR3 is CASQEGVGTGAYEQYF. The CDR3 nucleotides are TGTGCCAGCCAGGAAGGGGTCGGGACAGGGGCCTACGAGCAGTACTTC.

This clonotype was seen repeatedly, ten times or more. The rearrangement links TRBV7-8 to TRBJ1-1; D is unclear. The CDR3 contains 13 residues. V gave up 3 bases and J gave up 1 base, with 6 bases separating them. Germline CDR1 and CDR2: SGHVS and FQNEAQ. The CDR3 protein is CASSFNSNTEAFF. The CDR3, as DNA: TGTGCCAGCAGCTTTAACTCGAACACTGAAGCTTTCTTT. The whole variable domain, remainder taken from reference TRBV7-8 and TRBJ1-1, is GAGVSQSPRYKVAKRGQDVALRCDPISGHVSLFWYQQALGQGPEFLTYFQNEAQLDKSGLPSDRFFAERPEGSVSTLKIQRTQQEDSAVYLCASSFNSNTEAFFGQGTRLTVV.

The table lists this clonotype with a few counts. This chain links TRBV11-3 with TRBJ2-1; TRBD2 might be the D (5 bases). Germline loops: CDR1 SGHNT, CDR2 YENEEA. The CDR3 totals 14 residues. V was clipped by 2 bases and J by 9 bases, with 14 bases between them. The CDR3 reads CASSLKASRSEQFF. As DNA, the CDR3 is TGTGCCAGCAGCTTAAAGGCTAGCCGTAGTGAGCAGTTCTTC.

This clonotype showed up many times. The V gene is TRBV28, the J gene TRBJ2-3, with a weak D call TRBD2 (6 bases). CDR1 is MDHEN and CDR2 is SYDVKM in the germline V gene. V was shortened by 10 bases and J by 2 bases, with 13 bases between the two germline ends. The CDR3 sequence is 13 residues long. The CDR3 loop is CAITRRDTDTQYF. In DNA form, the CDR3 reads TGTGCCATTACCCGGCGGGACACAGATACGCAGTATTTT.

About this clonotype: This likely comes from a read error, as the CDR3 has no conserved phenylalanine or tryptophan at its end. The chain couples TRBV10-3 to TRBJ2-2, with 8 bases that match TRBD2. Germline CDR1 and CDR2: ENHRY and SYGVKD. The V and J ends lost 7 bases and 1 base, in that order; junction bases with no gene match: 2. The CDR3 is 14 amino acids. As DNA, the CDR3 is TGTGCCATCACCGCGGGAGGGAACACCGGGGAGCTGTTTTCT. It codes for CAITAGGNTGELFS.

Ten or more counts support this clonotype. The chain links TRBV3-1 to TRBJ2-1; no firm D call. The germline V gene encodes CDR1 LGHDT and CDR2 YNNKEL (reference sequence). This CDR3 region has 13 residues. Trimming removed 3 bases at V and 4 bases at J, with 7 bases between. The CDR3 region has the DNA TGTGCCAGCAGCCATGGGCCATACAATGAGCAGTTCTTC. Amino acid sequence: CASSHGPYNEQFF.

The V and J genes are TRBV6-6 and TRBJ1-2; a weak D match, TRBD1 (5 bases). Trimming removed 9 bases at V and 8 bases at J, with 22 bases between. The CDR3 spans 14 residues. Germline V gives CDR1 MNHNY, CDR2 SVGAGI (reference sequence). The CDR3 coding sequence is TGTGCCAGTCGGGAGCCCGGAGGGGTTGACGGCTACACCTTC. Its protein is CASREPGGVDGYTF.

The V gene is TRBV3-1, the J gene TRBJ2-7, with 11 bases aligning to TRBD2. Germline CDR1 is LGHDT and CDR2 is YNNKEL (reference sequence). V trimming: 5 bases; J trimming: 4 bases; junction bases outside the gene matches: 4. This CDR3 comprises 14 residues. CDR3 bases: TGTGCCAGCAGCAGGGCTAGCGGGAGGTACGAGCAGTACTTC. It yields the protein CASSRASGRYEQYF.